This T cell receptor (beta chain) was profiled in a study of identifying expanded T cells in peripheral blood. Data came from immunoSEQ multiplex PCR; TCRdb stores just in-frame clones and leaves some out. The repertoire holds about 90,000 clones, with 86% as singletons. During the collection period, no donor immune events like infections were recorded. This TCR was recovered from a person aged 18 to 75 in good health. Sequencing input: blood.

This CDR3 is CASSSSRDLNQPQHF. The CDR3 region has the DNA TGTGCCAGCAGTTCTTCCCGGGACCTCAATCAGCCCCAGCATTTT. The J gene is TRBJ1-5, the V gene TRBV6-6; tentative D call: TRBD1 (5 bases). This CDR3 region has 15 residues. Germline V gene data show CDR1 as MNHNY and CDR2 as SVGAGI (reference sequence). Trimming took 4 bases from V and 3 from J, leaving 13 bases between them.